The 22 T cell receptor beta chains listed next were all sequenced from one sample in a study of cytomegalovirus exposure and HLA in healthy donors. The PCR had 60 Vbeta and 13 Jbeta primers. Clones were read by immunoSEQ multiplex PCR, and TCRdb kept only the in-frame ones, dropping some. The sample carries around 72,000 clones, about 72% recorded once. The sequencing sample was made of PBMCs. These receptors all stem from a man aged 35 to 55 in good health and CMV-seropositive.

DNA for the CDR3: TGTGCCAGCTGCTCCACCGGGGCTGGAAACACCATATATTTT. Translation: CASCSTGAGNTIYF. The gene calls are TRBV6-5 and TRBJ1-3; D uncertain. Germline CDR1 MNHEY, CDR2 SVGAGI. The CDR3 loop spans 14 amino acids. Trimming left V 8 bases short and J 2 bases short, with 13 bases between.

The chain is built from TRBV2 and TRBJ2-7, with 8 bases identical to TRBD1. The CDR3 is 17 residues long. With 8 bases clipped from V and 3 bases from J, the junction kept 18 bases outside the gene matches. Germline V gives CDR1 SNHLY, CDR2 FYNNEI. The CDR3 nucleotides are TGTGCCAGCTCCTCCGGGACAGGACTTCTCCTGGTCTACGAGCAGTACTTC. Translated, it gives CASSSGTGLLLVYEQYF.

The V and J genes are TRBV5-1 and TRBJ2-3, with a tentative D call TRBD1 (5 bases). Per the germline V gene, CDR1 is SGHRS and CDR2 is YFSETQ. The CDR3 length is 14 residues. V was clipped by 0 bases and J by 3 bases, with 8 bases between them. This CDR3 reads CASSLATGTDTQYF. CDR3 DNA sequence: TGCGCCAGCAGCTTGGCCACAGGTACAGATACGCAGTATTTT.

The rearrangement joins TRBV5-6 to TRBJ2-3; 8 bases map to TRBD2. This CDR3 contains 17 residues. The V gene's germline CDR1 is SGHDT and CDR2 YYEEEE. The junction had 10 bases not matched to a gene; V was cut back by 1 base and J by 3 bases. The CDR3 DNA reads TGTGCCAGCAGCTTGTCCGTCCGGGGGGGCCTGACAGATACGCAGTATTTT. This translates into CASSLSVRGGLTDTQYF.

CDR3 nucleotides: TGCGCCAGCGAGGGATTAACGGTCTCTGGGGCCAACGTCCTGACTTTC. Protein: CASEGLTVSGANVLTF. V and J are TRBV5-1 and TRBJ2-6, with a tentative D call TRBD2 (5 bases). The CDR3 length is 16 residues. CDR1 SGHRS and CDR2 YFSETQ come from the germline V gene. V shed 7 bases and J shed 0 bases, with 14 bases lying between them.

The chain has TRBV19 and TRBJ2-1, with D possibly being TRBD1 (5 bases). The CDR3 totals 14 residues. V lost 4 bases to trimming and J lost 6 bases, with 13 bases between them. CDR1 is LNHDA, CDR2 SQIVND, per germline (reference sequence). CDR3 sequence: CASSTQGDSNEQFF. The CDR3 DNA is TGTGCCAGTAGTACGCAGGGTGATAGCAATGAGCAGTTCTTC.

The J gene is TRBJ2-1, the V gene TRBV5-6, with 7 bases that match TRBD1. The CDR3 sequence is 16 residues long. Germline CDR1 SGHDT, CDR2 YYEEEE. With V trimmed by 4 bases and J by 6 bases, 13 bases remained unmatched. The CDR3 region is CASSGGQFFGGNEQFF. The CDR3 coding sequence is TGTGCCAGCAGCGGGGGACAGTTCTTCGGTGGCAATGAGCAGTTCTTC.

CDR3 nucleotides: TGTGCCAGCAGCTCCGTTGGGGGGGTATTCATGAACACTGAAGCTTTCTTT. Protein: CASSSVGGVFMNTEAFF. This chain connects TRBV7-9 to TRBJ1-1, with a weak D call TRBD1 (5 bases). The CDR3 loop spans 17 amino acids. Germline V lookup: CDR1 SEHNR, CDR2 FQNEAQ (reference sequence). Trimming shortened V by 4 bases and J by 0 bases, and 18 bases separated the two germline ends.

The chain couples TRBV7-2 to TRBJ2-5, with 10 nucleotides matching TRBD2. Trimming cost V 6 bases and J 4 bases; bases outside gene matches: 8. This CDR3 spans 15 amino acids. Germline CDR1 and CDR2: SGHTA and FQGNSA. The CDR3 is CASSPQRGGGETQYF. The CDR3 DNA follows: TGTGCCAGCAGTCCGCAGCGGGGGGGCGGAGAGACCCAGTACTTC.

The J gene is TRBJ2-7, the V gene TRBV6-6; 10 positions match TRBD1. After removal of 8 bases from V and 1 base from J, the junction contained 5 bases not matched to a gene. This CDR3 has 14 amino acids. CDR1 is MNHNY and CDR2 is SVGAGI in the germline V gene (reference sequence). As DNA, the CDR3 is TGTGCCAGCGCCGACAGGGGGCCATCCTACGAGCAGTACTTC. Protein product: CASADRGPSYEQYF.

The chain combines TRBV30 with TRBJ2-7; possibly TRBD1 for D (5 bases). V was shortened by 5 bases and J by 4 bases, with 12 bases between the two germline ends. The CDR3 consists of 12 residues. CDR1 and CDR2 from the germline V gene are GTSNPN and SVGIG (reference sequence). The CDR3 DNA reads as TGTGCCTGGGGAACAGGTCTATACGAGCAGTACTTC. As protein: CAWGTGLYEQYF.

Turning to this clone: Different DNA sequences within this sample yield the same CDR3. This chain uses TRBV7-9 with TRBJ2-3; a weak D match, TRBD1 (6 bases). The CDR3 covers 15 residues. Trimming shortened V by 2 bases and J by 0 bases, and 9 bases separated the two germline ends. Germline V lookup: CDR1 SEHNR, CDR2 FQNEAQ (reference sequence). CDR3 region: CASSLLGQSTDTQYF. In DNA, the CDR3 is TGTGCCAGCAGCTTACTAGGACAGAGCACAGATACGCAGTATTTT.

The chain has TRBV6-1 and TRBJ1-4; D possibly corresponds to TRBD1 (5 bases). Germline V gene lookup returns CDR1 MNHNS and CDR2 SASEGT. The CDR3 spans 13 residues. Trimming removed 4 bases from V and 8 bases from J, with 11 bases in between. Here the CDR3 reads CASSVGRGEKLFF. DNA for the CDR3: TGTGCCAGCAGTGTAGGGAGGGGAGAAAAACTGTTTTTT.

This chain links TRBV4-3 with TRBJ1-2; 11 bases are shared with TRBD1. The V gene's germline CDR1 is LGHNA and CDR2 YSLEER. V was pared by 2 bases and J by 8 bases, with 4 bases of the junction left unmatched. The CDR3 runs 14 residues. This chain's CDR3 is CASSQQGTGGGYTF. The CDR3 nucleotides read TGCGCCAGCAGCCAACAGGGGACAGGGGGAGGCTACACCTTC.

This clone has a handful of counts. The rearrangement links TRBV5-4 to TRBJ1-2; 9 nucleotides line up with TRBD1. CDR1 is SGHNT, CDR2 YYREEE, per germline (reference sequence). There are 15 residues in the CDR3. Trimming removed 0 bases from V and 4 bases from J; junction bases left unmatched: 4. CDR3 nucleotide sequence: TGTGCCAGCAGCTTGGCCTGGGGACAGGGCTATGGCTACACCTTC. Protein product: CASSLAWGQGYGYTF.

This chain links TRBV5-6 with TRBJ2-3; TRBD2 is a possible D gene (7 bases). Trimming took 4 bases from V and 10 from J, leaving 25 bases between them. The CDR3 runs to 16 residues. CDR1 and CDR2 (germline): SGHDT, YYEEEE. This CDR3 is CASSEGGAIAQIAQYF. In DNA, the CDR3 is TGTGCCAGCAGCGAGGGGGGGGCAATCGCACAGATAGCGCAGTATTTT.

This clone appeared a few times. The chain links TRBV4-1 to TRBJ2-7; D uncertain. The CDR3 has 16 amino acids. From germline, CDR1 is MGHRA and CDR2 YSYEKL. Trimming stripped 0 bases from V and 4 bases from J, with 16 bases between. As DNA, the CDR3 is TGCGCCAGCAGCCAAGATTGGCAACAGAATAGTTACGAGCAGTACTTC. The encoded protein is CASSQDWQQNSYEQYF.

The CDR3 DNA follows: TGCGCCAGCAGCTTGGGGGGGACAGCGGTCTACGAGCAGTACTTC. This translates into CASSLGGTAVYEQYF. The chain recombines TRBV5-1 with TRBJ2-7; 7 bases are shared with TRBD1. The CDR3 covers 15 residues. CDR1 is SGHRS, CDR2 YFSETQ, per germline. The V gene end was trimmed by 0 bases and the J gene end by 3 bases; junction bases not matched to a gene: 6.

DNA for the CDR3: TGTGCCAGCAGTGTCACTCGGGGTTCCAATCAGCCCCAGCATTTT. This codes for CASSVTRGSNQPQHF. The rearrangement links TRBV6-1 to TRBJ1-5; no definite D call. CDR3 length equals 15 residues. The V gene lost 4 bases and the J gene lost 3 bases, with 13 bases spanning the gap. The germline gives CDR1 MNHNS, CDR2 SASEGT.

A single count supports this clone. This chain connects TRBV27 to TRBJ1-3; TRBD1 agrees at 8 bases. This CDR3 is 18 amino acids long. V gave up 3 bases and J gave up 0 bases; unmatched junction bases: 10. Germline V gives CDR1 MNHEY, CDR2 SMNVEV (reference sequence). CDR3 nucleotide sequence: TGTGCCAGCAGTTTGGGGGACAGGCCCCGTCACTCTGGAAACACCATATATTTT. Its protein product is CASSLGDRPRHSGNTIYF.

As for this clone: One end of the junction is discordant with germline, which a read error may explain. Other DNA variants within this sample encode the same CDR3. The chain links TRBV30 to TRBJ1-6, with TRBD1 matching 7 bases. CDR1 is GTSNPN, CDR2 SVGIG, per germline (reference sequence). The length of the CDR3 is 17 residues. The CDR3 sequence: CAWRNPTGSSYNSPLHF. CDR3 in DNA: TGTGCCTGGAGAAACCCGACAGGGAGCTCCTATAATTCCCCCCTCCACTTT.

The chain joins TRBV7-3 to TRBJ2-2; TRBD2 might be the D (7 bases). The CDR3 consists of 15 residues. CDR1 and CDR2 (germline): SGHTA, FQGTGA. V was pared by 9 bases and J by 6 bases, with 20 bases between. The chain's CDR3 is CASRSGGAPSGELFF. In DNA, the CDR3 is TGTGCCAGTCGATCGGGGGGCGCCCCGTCCGGGGAGCTGTTTTTT.